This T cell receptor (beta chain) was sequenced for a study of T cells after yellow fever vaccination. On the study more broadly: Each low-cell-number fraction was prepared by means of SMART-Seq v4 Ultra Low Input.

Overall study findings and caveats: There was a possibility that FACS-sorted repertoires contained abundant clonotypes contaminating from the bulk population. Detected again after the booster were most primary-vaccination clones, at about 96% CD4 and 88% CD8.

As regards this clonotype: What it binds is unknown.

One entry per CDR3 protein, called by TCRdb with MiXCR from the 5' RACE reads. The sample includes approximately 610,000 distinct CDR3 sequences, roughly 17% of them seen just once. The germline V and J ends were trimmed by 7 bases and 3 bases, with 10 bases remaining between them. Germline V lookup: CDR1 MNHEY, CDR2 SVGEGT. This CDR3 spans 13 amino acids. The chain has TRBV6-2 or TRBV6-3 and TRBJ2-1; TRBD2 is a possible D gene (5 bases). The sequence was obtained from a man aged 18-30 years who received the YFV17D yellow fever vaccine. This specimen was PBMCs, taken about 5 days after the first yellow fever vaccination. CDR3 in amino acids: CASTAGDYNEQFF. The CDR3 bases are TGTGCCAGCACCGCCGGGGACTACAATGAGCAGTTCTTC.